This T cell receptor beta chain was obtained from a study of post-analysis software for immune sequencing data. Points from the study as a whole: Roughly five TRBV segments appeared more often in patients than in controls, and TRBV5-6, TRBV5-1 and TRBV20-1 were among these.

cDNA libraries of TCR beta carried unique molecular identifiers. With roughly 1 to 11 million T cells as the source, approximately 450,000 cDNA molecules resulted. TCRdb passed the PCR reads through MiXCR, listing each CDR3 protein once. The data show 180,000 or so distinct CDR3 sequences, with around 29% seen just once and about 3.7% held by the top ten. Germline V gene lookup returns CDR1 DFQATT and CDR2 SNEGSKA (reference sequence). V was pared by 3 bases and J by 2 bases, with 11 bases between. The CDR3 covers 13 residues. This clonotype was seen a few times. Its target is unknown. Sequencing was performed on blood. This TCR was recovered from a girl under 18 with multiple sclerosis. V and J are TRBV20-1 and TRBJ2-7; no clear D gene. The CDR3 DNA sequence: TGCAGTGCTAGTTTTCGTACCACCTACGAGCAGTACTTC. Protein: CSASFRTTYEQYF.